The 6 T cell receptor beta chains listed next were all sequenced from one sample in a study of T cells in Graves' hyperthyroidism and ophthalmopathy. What was amplified from RNA transcripts were TCR beta CDR3 regions. HTBI primers were the set used in a first-round RT-PCR of the TCR CDR3. TCRdb re-analysed the multiplex PCR reads in MiXCR, keeping a single row per CDR3 protein. The data show hundreds of thousands of distinct CDR3 sequences, about 14% seen once. What was sequenced was blood. The receptors were sampled from a woman in her fifties or sixties with Graves' ophthalmopathy.

The CDR3 nucleotides are TGTGCCAGCAGTTCTGGGGCAAACGACAGGGGGGGGAATCAGCCCCAGCATTTT. It is translated as CASSSGANDRGGNQPQHF. The J gene is TRBJ1-5, the V gene TRBV12-3 or TRBV12-4; 9 nucleotides agree with TRBD1. Trimming took 4 bases from V and 4 from J; bases not matched to a gene: 14. The CDR3 is made up of 18 amino acids.

This clonotype was observed many times. The chain is built from TRBV18 and TRBJ2-3; TRBD2 aligns across 8 bases. There are 16 residues in the CDR3. The V gene's germline CDR1 is KGHSH and CDR2 LQKENI. Germline trimming cut 3 bases from V and 0 bases from J; bases unmatched to any gene: 5. The CDR3 sequence: CASSPVASGSTDTQYF. Here the CDR3 DNA reads TGTGCCAGCTCACCGGTAGCTAGCGGGAGCACAGATACGCAGTATTTT.

The rearrangement joins TRBV29-1 to TRBJ2-5; 9 nucleotides match TRBD1. V dropped 8 bases and J dropped 5; count of bases not matched to a gene: 9. Per the germline V gene, CDR1 is SQVTM and CDR2 is ANQGSEA. The CDR3 is 13 residues long. CDR3 region: CSTGQGSLETQYF. CDR3 coding DNA: TGCAGCACGGGACAGGGCAGTCTGGAGACCCAGTACTTC.

The chain recombines TRBV5-1 with TRBJ1-5; 9 bases align to TRBD1. V lost 3 bases to trimming and J lost 0 bases; unmatched junction nucleotides: 1. Germline V gene sequence: CDR1 SGHRS, CDR2 YFSETQ. The CDR3 is made up of 15 amino acids. The CDR3 DNA reads as TGCGCCAGCAGCTGGACAGGGGTTAGCAATCAGCCCCAGCATTTT. The encoded protein is CASSWTGVSNQPQHF. Complete variable domain (other parts from reference TRBV5-1 and TRBJ1-5): KAGVTQTPRYLIKTRGQQVTLSCSPISGHRSVSWYQQTPGQGLQFLFEYFSETQRNKGNFPGRFSGRQFSNSRSEMNVSTLELGDSALYLCASSWTGVSNQPQHFGDGTRLSIL.

This clonotype was seen at least ten times. The gene calls are TRBV7-2 and TRBJ2-1, with D hard to call. The CDR3 sequence is 13 residues long. The V end was cut by 2 bases, the J end by 9 bases, with 11 bases between. CDR1 is SGHTA, CDR2 FQGNSA, per germline. CDR3 region: CASSLPATSEQFF. The CDR3 bases are TGTGCCAGCAGCTTACCCGCTACCTCTGAGCAGTTCTTC.

This clonotype has ten or more counts. V gene TRBV5-1 combines with J gene TRBJ1-6; D perhaps matches TRBD1 (6 bases). Trimming took 5 bases from V and 10 from J, leaving 19 bases between them. The CDR3 is made up of 15 amino acids. Looked up from germline, CDR1 is SGHRS and CDR2 is YFSETQ. The CDR3 sequence is CASRQEGVPGSPLHF. The CDR3 DNA follows: TGCGCCAGCAGACAGGAGGGGGTGCCGGGCTCACCCCTCCACTTT.